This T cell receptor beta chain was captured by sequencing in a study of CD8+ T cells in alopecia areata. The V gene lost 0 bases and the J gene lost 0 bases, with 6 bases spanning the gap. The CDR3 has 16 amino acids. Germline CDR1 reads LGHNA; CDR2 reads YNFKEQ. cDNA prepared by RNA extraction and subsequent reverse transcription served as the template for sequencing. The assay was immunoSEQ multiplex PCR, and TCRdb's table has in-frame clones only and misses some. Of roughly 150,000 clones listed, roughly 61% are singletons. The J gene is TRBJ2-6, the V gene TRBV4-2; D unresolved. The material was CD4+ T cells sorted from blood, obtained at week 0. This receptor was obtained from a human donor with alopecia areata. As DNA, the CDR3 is TGTGCCAGCAGCCAAGATGTCGGCTCTGGGGCCAACGTCCTGACTTTC. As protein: CASSQDVGSGANVLTF.